The table lists the clone carrying this TCR beta chain with many counts. Its antigen is unknown. The CDR3 is made up of 15 amino acids. The germline gives CDR1 MNHEY, CDR2 SVGAGI. Trimming took 0 bases from V and 1 from J, leaving 9 bases between them. This sample stems from a study of T cells in Graves' hyperthyroidism and ophthalmopathy. Graves' hyperthyroidism without ophthalmopathy progression within 18 months was termed stable. Uncontrolled infection, other autoimmune disease, pregnancy or lactation led to exclusion. RNA transcripts gave rise to amplified TCR beta CDR3 regions. First-round RT-PCR of the TCR CDR3 relied on the HTBI primer set. Each CDR3 protein gets one entry after TCRdb re-called the multiplex PCR reads with MiXCR. The repertoire holds about 480,000 distinct CDR3 sequences, with about 15% as singletons. General study points: Ophthalmopathy and stable hyperthyroidism were told apart by a 13 V-J model. In the blood, most expanded thyroid clonotypes above 0.001 appeared as well.

Sequenced input: blood. The V and J genes are TRBV6-5 and TRBJ1-1, with D possibly matching TRBD1 (5 bases). The TCR sequence derives from a woman between 18 and 29 years old with Graves' hyperthyroidism. The CDR3: CASSYSRRGNTEAFF. The CDR3 DNA follows: TGTGCCAGCAGTTACTCGAGGAGGGGGAACACTGAAGCTTTCTTT.